These T cell receptor beta chains were read from a single sample in a study of CD8 T cells in ankylosing spondylitis. TCRdb recomputed calls from the 5' RACE reads with MiXCR, one row per CDR3 protein. The sample holds 500,000 to 650,000 distinct CDR3 sequences; over 4% are singletons and the top ten take roughly 3.5%. The sequenced material came from blood, either unsorted or a sorted T cell fraction (not recorded which). The origin of the receptors is a male donor with ankylosing spondylitis. CDR3s include the opening cysteine and the closing phenylalanine or tryptophan. The order of the fields is J gene, clone size, V gene, D gene, CDR3 protein, CDR3 DNA. D genes are given only for firm matches. Clone size appears in some rows only: once, few, many, or a class for an expanded clone.

>TRBJ2-1|many|TRBV5-5|-
CASSLTGHYNEQFF
TGTGCCAGCAGTCTGACGGGACACTACAATGAGCAGTTCTTC
>TRBJ2-3|many|TRBV14|TRBD1
CASSRGPGQGTDTQYF
TGTGCCAGCAGCCGTGGCCCGGGACAGGGAACAGATACGCAGTATTTT
>TRBJ2-5|many|TRBV5-1|TRBD2
CASNLAGGQETQYF
TGCGCCAGCAATCTAGCGGGAGGGCAAGAGACCCAGTACTTC
>TRBJ2-7|few|TRBV6-2/TRBV6-3|-
CASSFRGTYEQYF
TGTGCCAGCAGTTTTCGGGGGACCTACGAGCAGTACTTC
>TRBJ2-1|few|TRBV4-3|-
CASSQEWRQTYNEQFF
TGCGCCAGCAGCCAAGAATGGCGGCAAACCTACAATGAGCAGTTCTTC
>TRBJ2-4|many|TRBV4-3|TRBD2
CASSPIGQLAGSRNIQYF
TGCGCCAGCAGCCCCATCGGGCAACTAGCGGGATCACGAAACATTCAGTACTTC
>TRBJ2-7|many|TRBV5-1|TRBD2
CASSSGGAYEQYF
TGCGCCAGCAGCTCCGGGGGGGCCTACGAGCAGTACTTC
>TRBJ2-2|-|TRBV27|TRBD1
CASRTQPNTGGLTGELFF
TGTGCCAGCAGAACTCAACCCAATACAGGGGGGCTAACCGGGGAGCTGTTTTTT
>TRBJ1-1|-|TRBV20-1|TRBD1
CSKRQGNTEAFF
TGCAGTAAAAGACAGGGCAACACTGAAGCTTTCTTT
>TRBJ1-1|many|TRBV7-9|-
CASSGRGGGAFF
TGTGCCAGCAGCGGACGAGGGGGGGGAGCTTTCTTT
>TRBJ2-1|-|TRBV10-3|-
CAISESEPKGWFF
TGTGCCATCAGTGAGTCGGAGCCTAAAGGTTGGTTCTTC
>TRBJ2-3|-|TRBV7-6|-
CASSLLHLPTDTQYF
TGTGCCAGCAGCTTACTCCATCTACCCACAGATACGCAGTATTTT
>TRBJ1-1|many|TRBV5-1|-
CASSFQGAGAEAFF
TGCGCCAGCAGCTTTCAGGGCGCGGGAGCTGAAGCTTTCTTT
>TRBJ2-3|many|TRBV5-1|TRBD2
CASSTPSGGATDTQYF
TGCGCCAGCAGCACCCCTAGCGGGGGGGCTACAGATACGCAGTATTTT